These 14 T cell receptor beta chains were all obtained from the same sample, sequenced in a study of T cell changes during pregnancy in multiple sclerosis. Using immunoSEQ multiplex PCR, the repertoire was profiled, and TCRdb retains in-frame clones only, with some absent. The data hold about 67,000 clones, with 80% to 95% observed a single time. This specimen was peripheral blood, taken in the second trimester of pregnancy. The receptor source for this set is a female donor with multiple sclerosis, enrolled in a pregnancy study.

In its sample, this clone was seen many times. The CDR3 loop reads CACGRGGMGQPQHF. The CDR3 bases are TGTGCCTGTGGGAGGGGGGGGATGGGTCAGCCCCAGCATTTT. V gene TRBV6-1 combines with J gene TRBJ1-5, with D possibly being TRBD1 (6 bases). The germline gives CDR1 MNHNS, CDR2 SASEGT. Trimming left V 11 bases short and J 6 bases short, with 20 bases between. This CDR3 has 14 residues.

The chain combines TRBV4-2 with TRBJ2-2; D is possibly TRBD2 (6 bases). Trimming took 0 bases from V and 5 from J, leaving 13 bases between them. CDR3 length: 16 residues. Germline assignment: CDR1 LGHNA and CDR2 YNFKEQ. CDR3 DNA sequence: TGTGCCAGCAGCCAAGATCCCGGGGGTGGGACCGGGGAGCTGTTTTTT. Protein product: CASSQDPGGGTGELFF.

This clone was detected once. The chain recombines TRBV28 with TRBJ2-3, with D maybe TRBD2 (5 bases). Deletions cut 8 bases from V and 3 bases from J, with 15 bases between. CDR3 length: 14 residues. Germline-derived CDR1 and CDR2 are MDHEN and SYDVKM. CDR3 bases: TGTGCCAGCTTCCAACTAGGCCAGACAGATACGCAGTATTTT. Translation gives CASFQLGQTDTQYF.

The CDR3 spells CASSSGQGRYGYTF. As DNA, the CDR3 is TGCGCCAGCAGCTCTGGACAGGGGAGGTATGGCTACACCTTC. This chain connects TRBV5-1 to TRBJ1-2; 9 bases match TRBD1. Per germline, CDR1 SGHRS and CDR2 YFSETQ. Trimming removed 3 bases from V and 5 bases from J; junction bases left unmatched: 5. The length of the CDR3 is 14 residues. Full variable domain (missing parts from reference TRBV5-1 and TRBJ1-2): KAGVTQTPRYLIKTRGQQVTLSCSPISGHRSVSWYQQTPGQGLQFLFEYFSETQRNKGNFPGRFSGRQFSNSRSEMNVSTLELGDSALYLCASSSGQGRYGYTFGSGTRLTVV.

This chain joins TRBV27 and TRBJ2-1, with 8 nucleotides matching TRBD1. The CDR3 loop spans 14 amino acids. With V trimmed by 3 bases and J by 9 bases, 7 bases remained unmatched. Germline V gene data show CDR1 as MNHEY and CDR2 as SMNVEV (reference sequence). This chain's CDR3 is CASSFSRGLSEQFF. The DNA of the CDR3 is TGTGCCAGCAGTTTCAGCAGGGGGCTTAGTGAGCAGTTCTTC.

This chain joins TRBV30 and TRBJ2-1, with 8 positions matching TRBD2. The CDR3 runs 14 residues. The germline CDR1 and CDR2 sequences are GTSNPN and SVGIG (reference sequence). The ends lost 3 bases at V and 10 bases at J; junction bases unmatched: 11. For the CDR3, the DNA is TGTGCCTGGAGCCACAGACTAGCGATAAGGGAGCAGTTCTTC. This codes for CAWSHRLAIREQFF.

This clone has a handful of counts. This sequence joins TRBV29-1 and TRBJ2-7; 8 bases match TRBD1. CDR3 length: 12 residues. The germline gives CDR1 SQVTM, CDR2 ANQGSEA. With V trimmed by 6 bases and J by 3 bases, 4 bases remained unmatched. The CDR3 loop reads CSVHRGDYEQYF. CDR3 in DNA: TGCAGCGTCCACAGGGGGGACTACGAGCAGTACTTC.

The V call is TRBV19, the J call TRBJ1-1; no clear D. CDR3 size: 11 residues. Germline loops: CDR1 LNHDA, CDR2 SQIVND (reference sequence). V gave up 6 bases and J gave up 1 base, with 3 bases separating them. CDR3 residues: CASSGNTEAFF. CDR3 sequence (DNA): TGTGCCAGTAGCGGGAACACTGAAGCTTTCTTT.

The genes are TRBV30 and TRBJ2-5, with D maybe TRBD2 (8 bases). The CDR3 loop spans 15 amino acids. Trimming left V 4 bases short and J 4 bases short, with 19 bases between. CDR1 GTSNPN and CDR2 SVGIG come from the germline V gene (reference sequence). DNA of the CDR3: TGTGCCTGGACTCGGGAGGGGGCGCGTCGAGAGACCCAGTACTTC. Encoded protein: CAWTREGARRETQYF. Combining the CDR3 with reference TRBV30 and TRBJ2-5 gives the whole variable domain SQTIHQWPATLVQPVGSPLSLECTVEGTSNPNLYWYRQAAGRGLQLLFYSVGIGQISSEVPQNLSASRPQDRQFILSSKKLLLSDSGFYLCAWTREGARRETQYFGPGTRLLVL.

Only one count was recorded for this clone. The chain is built from TRBV7-2 and TRBJ2-6, with 8 bases identical to TRBD1. Germline CDR1 is SGHTA and CDR2 is FQGNSA. The CDR3 is 18 amino acids. V dropped 5 bases and J dropped 0; count of bases not matched to a gene: 9. The CDR3 loop is CASSRILTGDSGANVLTF. CDR3 coding DNA: TGTGCCAGCAGCCGGATCCTGACAGGGGACTCTGGGGCCAACGTCCTGACTTTC.

This chain joins TRBV30 and TRBJ2-5; TRBD2 is a possible D gene (5 bases). Trimming stripped 1 base from V and 4 bases from J, with 16 bases between. The CDR3 covers 15 residues. Germline V CDR1 and CDR2: GTSNPN, SVGIG (reference sequence). CDR3 protein: CAWSEGDGWGETQYF. The DNA for the CDR3 is TGTGCCTGGAGTGAGGGAGACGGGTGGGGAGAGACCCAGTACTTC.

The genes are TRBV5-1 and TRBJ1-2, with 7 bases identical to TRBD1. Trimming removed 0 bases from V and 4 bases from J; junction bases left unmatched: 6. Per germline, CDR1 SGHRS and CDR2 YFSETQ. The length of the CDR3 is 15 residues. The CDR3 DNA reads as TGCGCCAGCAGCTTGGACCGACAGGGACGCTATGGCTACACCTTC. Translated: CASSLDRQGRYGYTF.

This clone was observed a single time. The rearrangement joins TRBV27 to TRBJ2-7; 8 nucleotides agree with TRBD2. V was pared by 4 bases and J by 2 bases, with 10 bases of the junction left unmatched. Germline assignment: CDR1 MNHEY and CDR2 SMNVEV (reference sequence). The CDR3 extends over 16 amino acids. This chain's CDR3 is CASSSPAGGATYEQYF. CDR3 bases: TGTGCCAGCAGTTCGCCTGCGGGAGGCGCTACCTACGAGCAGTACTTC.

This chain connects TRBV7-9 to TRBJ2-7; TRBD2 aligns across 7 bases. The CDR3 is 13 residues long. The germline V gene has CDR1 SEHNR and CDR2 FQNEAQ (reference sequence). Trimming at V came to 4 bases and at J to 3 bases, leaving 3 bases not matched to a gene. CDR3 in amino acids: CASSSGGGYEQYF. CDR3 coding DNA: TGTGCCAGCAGCTCGGGCGGGGGCTACGAGCAGTACTTC. Looking up the rest from reference TRBV7-9 and TRBJ2-7 gives the full variable domain: DTGVSQNPRHKITKRGQNVTFRCDPISEHNRLYWYRQTLGQGPEFLTYFQNEAQLEKSRLLSDRFSAERPKGSFSTLEIQRTEQGDSAMYLCASSSGGGYEQYFGPGTRLTVT.